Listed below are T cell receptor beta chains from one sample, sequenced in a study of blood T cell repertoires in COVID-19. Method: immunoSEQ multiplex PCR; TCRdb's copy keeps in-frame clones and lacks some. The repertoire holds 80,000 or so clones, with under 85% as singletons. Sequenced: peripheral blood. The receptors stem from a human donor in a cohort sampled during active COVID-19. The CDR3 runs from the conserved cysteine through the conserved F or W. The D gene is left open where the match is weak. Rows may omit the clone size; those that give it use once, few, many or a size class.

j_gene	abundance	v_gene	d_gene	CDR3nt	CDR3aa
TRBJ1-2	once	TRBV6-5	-	TGTGCCAGCAGTTACATAGGCAGGGATGGCTATGGCTACACCTTC	CASSYIGRDGYGYTF
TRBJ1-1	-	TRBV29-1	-	TGCAGCGTTGTCCCGGAGGTGGGGGGGAACACTGAAGCTTTCTTT	CSVVPEVGGNTEAFF
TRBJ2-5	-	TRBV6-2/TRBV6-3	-	TGTGCCAGCAGCCCGTTTCTGAGGGAGACCCAGTACTTC	CASSPFLRETQYF
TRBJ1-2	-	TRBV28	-	TGTGCCAGCACACAACCGAGAGGAGGCTACACCTTC	CASTQPRGGYTF
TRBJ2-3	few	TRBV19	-	TGTGCCAGTAGTAGCAACGGGGGAGATACGCAGTATTTT	CASSSNGGDTQYF
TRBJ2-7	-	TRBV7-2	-	TGTGCCAGCAGCCAAAGCCTAACCTACGAGCAGTACTTC	CASSQSLTYEQYF
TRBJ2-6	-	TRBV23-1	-	TGCGCCAGCGTTTCAGGGTTCTCTGGGGCCAACGTCCTGACTTTC	CASVSGFSGANVLTF
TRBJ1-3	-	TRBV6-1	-	TGTGCCAGCAGTGAAGCGAGTGAGTGGCCAGGGGGAAACACCATATATTTT	CASSEASEWPGGNTIYF
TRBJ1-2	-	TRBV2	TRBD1	TGTGCCAGCAGACCGGACAGGGGATACTATGGCTACACCTTC	CASRPDRGYYGYTF
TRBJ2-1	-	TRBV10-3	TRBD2	TGTGCCATCCCTGAGTGGGGGGGGTACTACAATGAGCAGTTCTTC	CAIPEWGGYYNEQFF
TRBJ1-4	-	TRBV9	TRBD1	TGTGCCAGCAGCGCGGAGGACAGGGGCAATGAAAAACTGTTTTTT	CASSAEDRGNEKLFF
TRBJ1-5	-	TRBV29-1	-	TGCAGCGTCGCACCACAGGGTATCGGTCAGCCCCAGCATTTT	CSVAPQGIGQPQHF
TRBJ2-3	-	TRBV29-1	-	TGCAGCGTTGAAGAATGGGGCGGGGTCACAGATACGCAGTATTTT	CSVEEWGGVTDTQYF
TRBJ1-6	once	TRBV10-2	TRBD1	TGCGCCAGCAGTGAAGCAGGGGGGAATTCACCCCTCCACTTT	CASSEAGGNSPLHF
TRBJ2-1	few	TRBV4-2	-	TGTGCCAGCAGCCAAGTATCCGGGAGCTCCTACAATGAGCAGTTCTTC	CASSQVSGSSYNEQFF
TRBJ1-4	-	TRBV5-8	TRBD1	TGTGCCAGCAGCTTGGATGGGACAGGGGGTGTTAATGAAAAACTGTTTTTT	CASSLDGTGGVNEKLFF